A selection of T cell receptor beta chains follows, all from one sample in a study of blood T cell repertoires in COVID-19. TCRdb's table, derived via immunoSEQ multiplex PCR, lists solely in-frame clones and lacks some. This table holds 110,000 to 150,000 clones, around 82% found once. Sequenced: peripheral blood. The source is a human donor in a cohort sampled during active COVID-19. Each CDR3 is given with its conserved first and last residue. Each record gives: D gene, clone size, J gene, V gene, CDR3 DNA, CDR3 protein. The D gene is left open where the match is weak. Some rows mark clone size as missing; the rest say once, few, many or name a class of expanded clone.

d_gene: .; abundance: .; j_gene: TRBJ1-2; v_gene: TRBV18; CDR3nt: TGTGCCAGCTCACCAACCCAGGGAGGGGCCGTTTCTAACTATGGCTACACCTTC; CDR3aa: CASSPTQGGAVSNYGYTF
d_gene: TRBD1; abundance: .; j_gene: TRBJ1-2; v_gene: TRBV7-2; CDR3nt: TGTGCCAGCAGCGACCCCCCCGACAGGGCGAAGTATGGCTACACCTTC; CDR3aa: CASSDPPDRAKYGYTF
d_gene: .; abundance: .; j_gene: TRBJ1-2; v_gene: TRBV30; CDR3nt: TGTGCCTGGGGGGGGGATCTTAACTATGGCTACACCTTC; CDR3aa: CAWGGDLNYGYTF
d_gene: TRBD1; abundance: .; j_gene: TRBJ2-5; v_gene: TRBV10-3; CDR3nt: TGTGCCATCAGGGCTGAAAGGACAGGGGGCCCTCAAGAGACCCAGTACTTC; CDR3aa: CAIRAERTGGPQETQYF
d_gene: TRBD2; abundance: .; j_gene: TRBJ2-3; v_gene: TRBV5-1; CDR3nt: TGCGCCAGCAGCTTTAGCGGGGAGACAGATACGCAGTATTTT; CDR3aa: CASSFSGETDTQYF
d_gene: TRBD2; abundance: .; j_gene: TRBJ2-1; v_gene: TRBV11-3; CDR3nt: TGTGCCAGCAGCCTGGGGACTAGCGGGCCCAATGAGCAGTTCTTC; CDR3aa: CASSLGTSGPNEQFF
d_gene: .; abundance: once; j_gene: TRBJ2-1; v_gene: TRBV11-1; CDR3nt: TGTGCCAGCAGCTCCACCTACAATGAGCAGTTCTTC; CDR3aa: CASSSTYNEQFF
d_gene: .; abundance: .; j_gene: TRBJ2-4; v_gene: TRBV6-1; CDR3nt: TGTGCCAGCAGTGAAGGGGGGCTCGCCAAAAACATTCAGTACTTC; CDR3aa: CASSEGGLAKNIQYF
d_gene: TRBD1; abundance: .; j_gene: TRBJ1-2; v_gene: TRBV6-1; CDR3nt: TGTGCCAGCAGTGACAGGACAGGGCGGGATGGCTACACCTTC; CDR3aa: CASSDRTGRDGYTF
d_gene: TRBD1; abundance: .; j_gene: TRBJ1-5; v_gene: TRBV7-9; CDR3nt: TGTGCCAGCAGCCCAACAGGGGGCGCGGGCAATCAGCCCCAGCATTTT; CDR3aa: CASSPTGGAGNQPQHF
d_gene: TRBD2; abundance: .; j_gene: TRBJ2-1; v_gene: TRBV11-2; CDR3nt: TGTGCCAGCAGCTCTCCGGGACTAGCGGTGTACAATGAGCAGTTCTTC; CDR3aa: CASSSPGLAVYNEQFF
d_gene: .; abundance: .; j_gene: TRBJ1-2; v_gene: TRBV3-1/TRBV3-2; CDR3nt: TGTGCCAGCAGCCACGGCAGGGGCGAGCTTGGCTACACCTTC; CDR3aa: CASSHGRGELGYTF
d_gene: TRBD2; abundance: few; j_gene: TRBJ2-5; v_gene: TRBV5-1; CDR3nt: TGCGCCAGCAAGACTAGCGGGAGTGAGACCCAGTACTTC; CDR3aa: CASKTSGSETQYF
d_gene: .; abundance: .; j_gene: TRBJ2-1; v_gene: TRBV4-3; CDR3nt: TGCGCCAGCAGCTTAGGCAGGGTGGCCAATGAGCAGTTCTTC; CDR3aa: CASSLGRVANEQFF
d_gene: .; abundance: once; j_gene: TRBJ1-1; v_gene: TRBV13; CDR3nt: TGTGCCAGCAGCGGGGTGGGGCAGAACACTGAAGCTTTCTTT; CDR3aa: CASSGVGQNTEAFF
d_gene: .; abundance: .; j_gene: TRBJ2-2; v_gene: TRBV18; CDR3nt: TGTGCCAGCTCACCACAGAAGGGGACCGGGGAGCTGTTTTTT; CDR3aa: CASSPQKGTGELFF
d_gene: .; abundance: .; j_gene: TRBJ1-1; v_gene: TRBV28; CDR3nt: TGTGCCAGCTCTCCCGGGGGAGAGAACACTGAAGCTTTCTTT; CDR3aa: CASSPGGENTEAFF
d_gene: .; abundance: .; j_gene: TRBJ1-5; v_gene: TRBV3-1/TRBV3-2; CDR3nt: TGTGCCAGCAGCCTAGGCCCGGGACACTACAATCAGCCCCAGCATTTT; CDR3aa: CASSLGPGHYNQPQHF
d_gene: TRBD2; abundance: .; j_gene: TRBJ2-2; v_gene: TRBV19; CDR3nt: TGTGCCAGTATGGGACTTTCTAGCGGGAGCACCGGGGAGCTGTTTTTT; CDR3aa: CASMGLSSGSTGELFF
d_gene: TRBD1; abundance: .; j_gene: TRBJ2-5; v_gene: TRBV6-2/TRBV6-3; CDR3nt: TGTGCCAGCAGTTCAGGGGGCAAAGAGACCCAGTACTTC; CDR3aa: CASSSGGKETQYF
d_gene: TRBD1; abundance: few; j_gene: TRBJ1-1; v_gene: TRBV7-9; CDR3nt: TGTGCCAGCAGCTTATCCATGGGACAGGATGAAGCTTTCTTT; CDR3aa: CASSLSMGQDEAFF
d_gene: .; abundance: once; j_gene: TRBJ1-1; v_gene: TRBV6-6; CDR3nt: TGTGCCAGCAGTTACTTCCAGGGCGCGACTGAAGCTTTCTTT; CDR3aa: CASSYFQGATEAFF
d_gene: .; abundance: .; j_gene: TRBJ2-1; v_gene: TRBV11-1; CDR3nt: TGTGCCAGCAGCCCTCGTAGCGCAGACCAATACAATGAGCAGTTCTTC; CDR3aa: CASSPRSADQYNEQFF
d_gene: .; abundance: .; j_gene: TRBJ2-1; v_gene: TRBV9; CDR3nt: TGTGCCAGCAGCGTAGGATTAGCCCATGAGCAGTTCTTC; CDR3aa: CASSVGLAHEQFF
d_gene: .; abundance: .; j_gene: TRBJ2-2; v_gene: TRBV29-1; CDR3nt: TGCAGCGTTGAAAAGAAGGGAGGACTGGGGGGCGGGGAGCTGTTTTTT; CDR3aa: CSVEKKGGLGGGELFF
d_gene: .; abundance: .; j_gene: TRBJ1-2; v_gene: TRBV5-6; CDR3nt: TGTGCCAGCAGCTTGGGCCCAGTTCCCTATGGCTACACCTTC; CDR3aa: CASSLGPVPYGYTF
d_gene: TRBD2; abundance: .; j_gene: TRBJ2-1; v_gene: TRBV7-2; CDR3nt: TGTGCCAGCAGCGCCCCCGGGACTAGCGGGGGCTATGAGCAGTTCTTC; CDR3aa: CASSAPGTSGGYEQFF